Below are 7 T cell receptor beta chains sequenced from a single sample in a study of blood T cell repertoires in COVID-19. Libraries were prepared by immunoSEQ multiplex PCR; TCRdb keeps only in-frame clonotypes and omits some of them. The table lists 170,000 or so clones, around 83% of them singletons. What was sequenced was peripheral blood. Every receptor here comes from a man over 45 with active or convalescent COVID-19.

The V gene is TRBV6-5, the J gene TRBJ2-7; 8 bases fit TRBD2. The CDR3 has 14 amino acids. The germline gives CDR1 MNHEY, CDR2 SVGAGI. Trimming took 5 bases from V and 3 from J; bases not matched to a gene: 6. The CDR3: CASSRAGAGYEQYF. CDR3 bases: TGTGCCAGCAGTCGAGCGGGAGCGGGCTACGAGCAGTACTTC.

The V gene is TRBV6-6, the J gene TRBJ1-6, with D hard to call. The CDR3 loop spans 14 amino acids. V was clipped by 5 bases and J by 13 bases, with 18 bases between them. Germline V CDR1 and CDR2: MNHNY, SVGAGI (reference sequence). The CDR3 protein is CASSPRSTLGPLHF. The CDR3 DNA reads TGTGCCAGCAGTCCCCGATCTACCCTAGGTCCCCTCCACTTT.

V and J are TRBV5-1 and TRBJ1-4; TRBD1 is a possible D gene (6 bases). This CDR3 contains 15 residues. Trimming pared 1 base from V and 8 bases from J, leaving 15 bases between. CDR1 and CDR2 from the germline V gene are SGHRS and YFSETQ. In DNA form, the CDR3 reads TGCGCCAGCAGCTTGAGAGGGGGTTGGGAAGAAAAACTGTTTTTT. Translated, it gives CASSLRGGWEEKLFF.

Only a few counts were recorded for this clone. The chain combines TRBV4-1 with TRBJ2-7; 11 bases map to TRBD2. Germline assignment: CDR1 MGHRA and CDR2 YSYEKL. V lost 5 bases and J lost 4; bases outside the gene matches: 7. The CDR3 has 15 residues. CDR3 nucleotide sequence: TGCGCCAGCAGCAGCGAAGGGACTAGCGGTTACGAGCAGTACTTC. It is translated as CASSSEGTSGYEQYF.

This chain connects TRBV11-2 to TRBJ2-5; 7 positions match TRBD1. The V gene end was trimmed by 3 bases and the J gene end by 5 bases; junction bases not matched to a gene: 6. This CDR3 has 14 residues. From germline, CDR1 is SGHAT and CDR2 FQNNGV. For the CDR3, the DNA is TGTGCCAGCAGCTTTGGGAGAGGGGGCGAGACCCAGTACTTC. Residues: CASSFGRGGETQYF.

The chain employs TRBV6-5 and TRBJ1-4, with TRBD1 as a possible D gene (5 bases). V lost 4 bases and J 3 bases, leaving 6 bases between the germline ends. The germline CDR1 and CDR2 sequences are MNHEY and SVGAGI. This CDR3 contains 13 residues. CDR3 amino acids: CASSSTANEKLFF. The CDR3, as DNA: TGTGCCAGCAGTTCGACAGCTAATGAAAAACTGTTTTTT.

The CDR3 protein is CASSGKRGLEQFF. Written as DNA, the CDR3 is TGTGCCAGCAGTGGAAAGCGGGGGCTGGAGCAGTTCTTC. The chain has TRBV2 and TRBJ2-1, with 8 bases aligning to TRBD2. The CDR3 runs to 13 residues. V trimming: 4 bases; J trimming: 10 bases; junction bases outside the gene matches: 6. Germline CDR1 reads SNHLY; CDR2 reads FYNNEI. Using reference TRBV2 and TRBJ2-1 for the parts outside the CDR3, the full variable domain is EPEVTQTPSHQVTQMGQEVILRCVPISNHLYFYWYRQILGQKVEFLVSFYNNEISEKSEIFDDQFSVERPDGSNFTLKIRSTKLEDSAMYFCASSGKRGLEQFFGPGTRLTVL.